The 19 T cell receptor beta chains below all came from one sample that was sequenced in a study of OX40 agonist ivuxolimab in advanced cancers. Produced via immunoSEQ multiplex PCR; TCRdb's table is partial and in-frame only. The data show some 85,000 clones, with more than 70% seen just once and 0.6% to 0.9% held by the top ten. The material sequenced was CD4+ or CD8+ T cells sorted from blood, taken in a trial of the OX40 agonist ivuxolimab. The receptors stem from an adult with an advanced solid tumor such as melanoma, head and neck, liver or kidney cancer.

This clone was seen just once. This chain links TRBV5-1 with TRBJ2-7, with D uncertain. The CDR3 runs 15 residues. Trimming stripped 0 bases from V and 5 bases from J, with 15 bases between. Germline CDR1 SGHRS, CDR2 YFSETQ. CDR3 DNA sequence: TGCGCCAGCAGCTTGGCTGTGGGGTCTCAGAACGAGCAGTACTTC. Translated: CASSLAVGSQNEQYF.

The J gene is TRBJ2-6, the V gene TRBV18; 7 positions agree with TRBD1. This CDR3 region has 16 residues. The V gene's germline CDR1 is KGHSH and CDR2 LQKENI. J gave up 0 bases and V 8 bases, and 7 bases lay outside the gene matches. The CDR3 sequence: CASHRDSNSGANVLTF. The DNA of the CDR3 is TGTGCCAGCCACCGGGACAGTAACTCTGGGGCCAACGTCCTGACTTTC.

The J gene is TRBJ2-6, the V gene TRBV5-1, with 7 bases lining up with TRBD1. This CDR3 is 15 amino acids long. Trimming removed 4 bases from V and 2 bases from J; junction bases left unmatched: 3. Germline CDR1 SGHRS, CDR2 YFSETQ. CDR3 nucleotide sequence: TGCGCCAGCAGCCACGGGACAGCTGGGGCCAACGTCCTGACTTTC. Its protein product is CASSHGTAGANVLTF.

The V call is TRBV5-1, the J call TRBJ2-7; TRBD1 agrees at 9 bases. Trimming cost V 1 base and J 4 bases; bases outside gene matches: 3. This CDR3 has 14 amino acids. Germline V gene sequence: CDR1 SGHRS, CDR2 YFSETQ. The CDR3 coding sequence is TGCGCCAGCAGCTTGAGGGACAGGGCGTACGAGCAGTACTTC. It encodes CASSLRDRAYEQYF.

The CDR3 here is CASSSPGRAFYEQYF. The DNA for the CDR3 is TGTGCCAGCAGTTCCCCGGGCAGGGCTTTCTACGAGCAGTACTTC. The chain links TRBV28 to TRBJ2-7, with a tentative D call TRBD1 (5 bases). This CDR3 is 15 amino acids long. With 4 bases removed from V and 3 bases from J, the gap between germline ends came to 16 bases. The germline V gene has CDR1 MDHEN and CDR2 SYDVKM.

The V gene is TRBV6-5, the J gene TRBJ1-1, with a weak D call TRBD1 (5 bases). Germline CDR1 is MNHEY and CDR2 is SVGAGI. The CDR3 length is 13 residues. The ends were cut back, 4 bases at V and 6 bases at J, with 12 bases in the middle. The CDR3 spells CASSFRTKPEAFF. CDR3 DNA: TGTGCCAGCAGTTTTAGGACAAAGCCTGAAGCTTTCTTT.

The V and J genes are TRBV6-1 and TRBJ1-5; a possible D gene is TRBD1 (5 bases). Germline V CDR1 and CDR2: MNHNS, SASEGT. This CDR3 is built from 14 residues. The germline V and J ends were trimmed by 5 bases and 3 bases, with 11 bases remaining between them. The CDR3 loop is CASSSGPNNQPQHF. The CDR3 nucleotides are TGTGCCAGCAGTTCAGGGCCTAACAATCAGCCCCAGCATTTT.

The chain combines TRBV7-2 with TRBJ2-5, with TRBD2 matching 8 bases. J was trimmed by 5 bases and V by 3 bases; bases with no gene match: 8. CDR3 length: 15 amino acids. Germline V gene sequence: CDR1 SGHTA, CDR2 FQGNSA. CDR3 amino acids: CASSFTYLAGETQYF. CDR3 nucleotide sequence: TGTGCCAGCAGCTTCACATACCTAGCGGGTGAGACCCAGTACTTC. Filled out from reference TRBV7-2 and TRBJ2-5, the complete variable domain reads GAGVSQSPSNKVTEKGKDVELRCDPISGHTALYWYRQSLGQGLEFLIYFQGNSAPDKSGLPSDRFSAERTGGSVSTLTIQRTQQEDSAVYLCASSFTYLAGETQYFGPGTRLLVL.

The chain combines TRBV27 with TRBJ2-1, with TRBD1 as a possible D gene (6 bases). CDR1 MNHEY and CDR2 SMNVEV come from the germline V gene (reference sequence). The CDR3 contains 16 residues. V gave up 1 base and J gave up 2 bases, with 12 bases separating them. The CDR3 DNA follows: TGTGCCAGCAGTTTATTTGAGGGACACACCTACAATGAGCAGTTCTTC. Its protein product is CASSLFEGHTYNEQFF.

The rearrangement uses TRBV5-1 and TRBJ2-3; TRBD2 aligns across 8 bases. The germline CDR1 and CDR2 sequences are SGHRS and YFSETQ. The CDR3 runs to 15 residues. Germline trimming cut 3 bases from V and 0 bases from J; bases unmatched to any gene: 3. The CDR3 coding sequence is TGCGCCAGCAGCTCGGCGGGGGGCAGCACAGATACGCAGTATTTT. Translating gives CASSSAGGSTDTQYF.

Only a few counts were recorded for this clone. The chain uses TRBV27 and TRBJ2-5; 10 bases map to TRBD2. The CDR3 consists of 15 residues. CDR1 and CDR2 (germline): MNHEY, SMNVEV (reference sequence). V was pared by 4 bases and J by 1 base, with 3 bases of the junction left unmatched. The CDR3 region is CASSSTSGTQETQYF. DNA for the CDR3: TGTGCCAGCAGTTCAACTAGCGGGACCCAAGAGACCCAGTACTTC.

The chain employs TRBV5-1 and TRBJ2-5; D is perhaps TRBD2 (6 bases). Trimming cost V 4 bases and J 1 base, with 23 bases left between them. Germline V gene sequence: CDR1 SGHRS, CDR2 YFSETQ. The CDR3 length is 18 residues. CDR3 sequence (DNA): TGCGCCAGCAGCGCTGGAGTTGCGGGGAGTACTTCCCAAGAGACCCAGTACTTC. It translates to CASSAGVAGSTSQETQYF.

This chain joins TRBV7-2 and TRBJ1-6; a weak D match, TRBD1 (5 bases). This CDR3 has 14 amino acids. Trimming left V 4 bases short and J 9 bases short, with 13 bases between. Germline-derived CDR1 and CDR2 are SGHTA and FQGNSA. The CDR3 DNA reads TGTGCCAGCAGCTCCTCCAGGGTTAGTTCACCCCTCCACTTT. This codes for CASSSSRVSSPLHF.

The chain combines TRBV4-1 with TRBJ2-1; 7 bases agree with TRBD2. The CDR3 is 17 residues long. The ends lost 0 bases at V and 8 bases at J; junction bases unmatched: 13. In germline, CDR1 is MGHRA, CDR2 YSYEKL. The DNA of the CDR3 is TGCGCCAGCAGCCAAGAGATGGGCGGGAGCGTGGGCGATGAGCAGTTCTTC. Its protein is CASSQEMGGSVGDEQFF.

The V call is TRBV19, the J call TRBJ1-5, with a weak D call TRBD1 (6 bases). In germline, CDR1 is LNHDA, CDR2 SQIVND (reference sequence). CDR3 length: 13 residues. With 5 bases removed from V and 4 bases from J, the gap between germline ends came to 9 bases. The CDR3 DNA sequence: TGTGCCAGTAGTCCAACAGGGAATCAGCCCCAGCATTTT. It encodes CASSPTGNQPQHF.

The chain uses TRBV18 and TRBJ1-3; possible D gene TRBD1, 5 bases. The V and J ends lost 2 bases and 0 bases respectively, with 11 bases between them. This CDR3 spans 16 amino acids. CDR1 KGHSH and CDR2 LQKENI come from the germline V gene. DNA of the CDR3: TGTGCCAGCTCACCAGAGGGGCAAGCCTCTGGAAACACCATATATTTT. Amino acid sequence: CASSPEGQASGNTIYF.

This clone was observed a handful of times. This chain connects TRBV19 to TRBJ1-5; the D gene is possibly TRBD1 (5 bases). The V and J ends lost 7 bases and 5 bases respectively, with 15 bases between them. The CDR3 contains 14 residues. Germline values: CDR1 LNHDA, CDR2 SQIVND (reference sequence). Here the CDR3 reads CASKEREGHQPQHF. CDR3 DNA sequence: TGTGCCAGTAAGGAACGGGAGGGACATCAGCCCCAGCATTTT.

The chain recombines TRBV5-8 with TRBJ1-1; D is unclear. V was shortened by 2 bases and J by 5 bases, with 10 bases between the two germline ends. The CDR3 has 13 amino acids. Germline CDR1 SGHTS, CDR2 YDEGEE. The CDR3 region is CASSLTFWTEAFF. CDR3 coding DNA: TGTGCCAGCAGCTTAACTTTTTGGACTGAAGCTTTCTTT.

The chain is built from TRBV11-2 and TRBJ1-1; D ambiguous. Germline CDR1 reads SGHAT; CDR2 reads FQNNGV. This CDR3 contains 13 residues. The V end lost 0 bases, the J end lost 1 base, and 3 bases lay between the germline ends. The CDR3 region is CASSLDPNTEAFF. In DNA form, the CDR3 reads TGTGCCAGCAGCTTAGATCCGAACACTGAAGCTTTCTTT.